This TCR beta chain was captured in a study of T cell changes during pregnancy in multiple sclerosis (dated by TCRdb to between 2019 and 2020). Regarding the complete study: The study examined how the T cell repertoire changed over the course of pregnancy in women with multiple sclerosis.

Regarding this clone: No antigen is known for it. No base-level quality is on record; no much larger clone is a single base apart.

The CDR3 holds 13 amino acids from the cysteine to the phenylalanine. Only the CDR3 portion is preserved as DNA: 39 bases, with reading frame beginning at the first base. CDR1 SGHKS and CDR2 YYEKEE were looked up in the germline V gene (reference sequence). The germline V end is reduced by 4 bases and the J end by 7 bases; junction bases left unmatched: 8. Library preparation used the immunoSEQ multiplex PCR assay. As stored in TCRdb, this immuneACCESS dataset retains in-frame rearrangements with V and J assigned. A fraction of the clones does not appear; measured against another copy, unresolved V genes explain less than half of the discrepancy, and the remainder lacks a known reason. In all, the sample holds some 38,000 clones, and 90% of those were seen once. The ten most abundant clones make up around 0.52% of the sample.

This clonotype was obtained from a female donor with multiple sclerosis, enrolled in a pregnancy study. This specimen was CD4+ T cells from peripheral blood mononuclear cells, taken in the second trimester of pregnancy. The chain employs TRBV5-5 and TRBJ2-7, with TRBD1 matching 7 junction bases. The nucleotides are TGTGCCAGCAGCCCCTCGACAGGGCAGGAGCAGTACTTC. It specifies CASSPSTGQEQYF.